Following are 27 T cell receptor beta chains from one sample sequenced in a study of blood T cell repertoires in COVID-19. Repertoires were generated with immunoSEQ multiplex PCR, while TCRdb's copy carries only in-frame clones and drops some. This sample yields about 410,000 clones, of which approximately 89% are seen a single time; 1.5% to 2% belongs to the top ten. The sample consisted of PBMCs or T cells enriched from blood (not recorded which). Receptors originate from a woman under 40 who had recovered from COVID-19.

The CDR3 nucleotides are TGTGCCAGCAGCCTAGACCGTGGGCTCGAGCAGTACTTC. This sequence encodes CASSLDRGLEQYF. The V gene is TRBV7-8, the J gene TRBJ2-7; D unresolved. V was cut by 5 bases and J by 6 bases, with 14 bases left in between. The germline V gene encodes CDR1 SGHVS and CDR2 FQNEAQ. The CDR3 spans 13 residues.

The rearrangement links TRBV6-2 or TRBV6-3 to TRBJ1-1; D ambiguous. The CDR3 loop spans 13 amino acids. Trimming shortened V by 2 bases and J by 3 bases, and 7 bases separated the two germline ends. Germline V lookup: CDR1 MNHEY, CDR2 SVGEGT. The CDR3 is CASSYKTYTEAFF. The CDR3 DNA reads TGTGCCAGCAGTTACAAGACTTACACTGAAGCTTTCTTT.

V is TRBV9 and J is TRBJ2-1; 9 bases map to TRBD2. Losses at the gene ends were 4 bases for V and 0 bases for J; bases not matched to a gene: 5. The CDR3 is made up of 16 amino acids. From germline, CDR1 is SGDLS and CDR2 YYNGEE. The CDR3 nucleotides are TGTGCCAGCAGCTCCAATAGCGGGAGCTCCTACAATGAGCAGTTCTTC. Translating gives CASSSNSGSSYNEQFF.

This chain joins TRBV12-5 and TRBJ1-2; D gene uncertain. CDR1 is LGHNT and CDR2 is FRNRAP in the germline V gene. The V and J ends lost 5 bases and 1 base respectively, with 8 bases between them. The CDR3 runs 13 residues. The DNA of the CDR3 is TGTGCTAGTGGTCAACAGCTTAACTATGGCTACACCTTC. This translates into CASGQQLNYGYTF.

The DNA for the CDR3 is TGTGCCAGCAATCCGGGGGTAGCGGGAGGTGAGACCCAGTACTTC. The encoded protein is CASNPGVAGGETQYF. The chain joins TRBV27 to TRBJ2-5, with 10 positions matching TRBD2. The V gene end was trimmed by 7 bases and the J gene end by 5 bases; junction bases not matched to a gene: 10. The length of the CDR3 is 15 residues. Per germline, CDR1 MNHEY and CDR2 SMNVEV (reference sequence).

This rearrangement joins TRBV7-6 to TRBJ2-7; a weak D match, TRBD2 (6 bases). CDR3 length: 15 amino acids. Trimming removed 3 bases at V and 2 bases at J, with 14 bases between. CDR1 is SGHVS and CDR2 is FNYEAQ in the germline V gene. The CDR3 reads CASSFRFGSPYEQYF. The CDR3 region has the DNA TGTGCCAGCAGCTTCCGATTCGGGAGCCCCTACGAGCAGTACTTC. Based on the CDR3 plus reference TRBV7-6 and TRBJ2-7, the full variable domain is GAGVSQSPRYKVTKRGQDVALRCDPISGHVSLYWYRQALGQGPEFLTYFNYEAQQDKSGLPNDRFSAERPEGSISTLTIQRTEQRDSAMYRCASSFRFGSPYEQYFGPGTRLTVT.

This chain links TRBV5-1 with TRBJ2-5, with D possibly matching TRBD2 (5 bases). Germline values: CDR1 SGHRS, CDR2 YFSETQ. This CDR3 has 13 amino acids. Trimming pared 2 bases from V and 4 bases from J, leaving 9 bases between. CDR3 amino acids: CASSFREGETQYF. The CDR3 nucleotides are TGCGCCAGCAGCTTCCGGGAAGGAGAGACCCAGTACTTC.

The V and J genes are TRBV18 and TRBJ2-3; 10 positions match TRBD2. J was trimmed by 0 bases and V by 6 bases; bases with no gene match: 9. The germline CDR1 and CDR2 sequences are KGHSH and LQKENI. The CDR3 is 17 residues long. The chain's CDR3 is CASSPLAGAISTDTQYF. For the CDR3, the DNA is TGTGCCAGCTCTCCCCTAGCGGGGGCTATAAGCACAGATACGCAGTATTTT.

This clone appeared a single time. V usage is TRBV19 and J usage is TRBJ1-6; D possibly corresponds to TRBD1 (6 bases). This CDR3 has 15 amino acids. V lost 7 bases to trimming and J lost 4 bases, with 14 bases between them. The germline V gene encodes CDR1 LNHDA and CDR2 SQIVND (reference sequence). CDR3 in DNA: TGTGCCAGTAATTCACAGGGAGATTATAATTCACCCCTCCACTTT. It yields the protein CASNSQGDYNSPLHF.

The V gene is TRBV5-5, the J gene TRBJ1-5; tentatively, D is TRBD1 (5 bases). Germline CDR1 reads SGHKS; CDR2 reads YYEKEE (reference sequence). The CDR3 is made up of 14 amino acids. Trimming shortened V by 2 bases and J by 3 bases, and 9 bases separated the two germline ends. CDR3: CASSLKGYNQPQHF. The CDR3 region has the DNA TGTGCCAGCAGCTTAAAGGGGTACAATCAGCCCCAGCATTTT.

The rearrangement uses TRBV11-2 and TRBJ1-4; weak D call: TRBD1 (6 bases). Trimming pared 5 bases from V and 7 bases from J, leaving 20 bases between. The CDR3 totals 16 residues. Germline CDR1 SGHAT, CDR2 FQNNGV. The CDR3 nucleotides are TGTGCCAGCAGCCGGAGGGGGGGGCAGGAGTTTGAAAAACTGTTTTTT. Translation gives CASSRRGGQEFEKLFF.

The J gene is TRBJ1-1, the V gene TRBV19; TRBD1 matches 7 bases. Germline CDR1 is LNHDA and CDR2 is SQIVND (reference sequence). V lost 3 bases to trimming and J lost 8 bases; unmatched junction nucleotides: 12. CDR3 length: 15 amino acids. CDR3 amino acids: CASSIPDRALNEAFF. The CDR3 DNA is TGTGCCAGTAGTATCCCCGACAGGGCGTTAAACGAAGCTTTCTTT.

This chain uses TRBV24-1 with TRBJ2-2; perhaps TRBD1 as D (6 bases). Germline lookup yields CDR1 KGHDR and CDR2 SFDVKD. There are 15 residues in the CDR3. Deletions cut 3 bases from V and 2 bases from J, with 9 bases between. CDR3 DNA: TGTGCCACCAGTGATCCGGACAGAAACACCGGGGAGCTGTTTTTT. The encoded protein is CATSDPDRNTGELFF.

Only one count was recorded for this clone. The gene calls are TRBV12-3 or TRBV12-4 and TRBJ1-2; D unresolved. This CDR3 contains 12 residues. V was trimmed by 4 bases and J by 4 bases, leaving 7 bases between them. This CDR3 reads CASSSTPYGYTF. In DNA, the CDR3 is TGTGCCAGCAGTTCGACACCCTATGGCTACACCTTC.

The chain has TRBV18 and TRBJ1-2; D is unclear. Germline V lookup: CDR1 KGHSH, CDR2 LQKENI. Trimming removed 1 base from V and 11 bases from J, with 17 bases in between. The CDR3 consists of 14 residues. This chain's CDR3 is CASSPQTVKSGYTF. Here the CDR3 DNA reads TGTGCCAGCTCACCACAAACGGTTAAGAGCGGGTACACCTTC.

The V gene is TRBV11-2, the J gene TRBJ2-1; possible D gene TRBD1, 6 bases. Per germline, CDR1 SGHAT and CDR2 FQNNGV. This CDR3 is built from 13 residues. V was pared by 5 bases and J by 4 bases, with 9 bases between. The CDR3: CASSPGQYNEQFF. DNA for the CDR3: TGTGCCAGCAGCCCCGGACAGTACAATGAGCAGTTCTTC.

The chain is built from TRBV5-1 and TRBJ1-6; D unresolved. CDR1 and CDR2 from the germline V gene are SGHRS and YFSETQ. The V and J ends lost 3 bases and 5 bases respectively, with 9 bases between them. CDR3 length: 14 amino acids. In nucleotides, the CDR3 is TGCGCCAGCAGCTCATACAGAGATAATTCACCCCTCCACTTT. This translates into CASSSYRDNSPLHF.

V and J are TRBV9 and TRBJ1-2; 7 bases line up with TRBD1. This CDR3 spans 16 amino acids. The V and J ends lost 4 bases and 7 bases, in that order; junction bases with no gene match: 16. Germline CDR1 and CDR2: SGDLS and YYNGEE. CDR3 protein: CASSPRDSLPTGGYTF. The CDR3 DNA reads as TGTGCCAGCAGCCCCCGGGACAGTCTACCGACAGGTGGCTACACCTTC.

This clone was recorded only once. The chain has TRBV7-9 and TRBJ1-4; TRBD1 is a possible D gene (5 bases). Germline-derived CDR1 and CDR2 are SEHNR and FQNEAQ (reference sequence). Trimming pared 1 base from V and 5 bases from J, leaving 20 bases between. The CDR3 length is 18 residues. This CDR3 reads CASSLGQRLFRGNEKLFF. CDR3 in DNA: TGTGCCAGCAGCTTAGGGCAGCGGCTGTTTCGGGGGAATGAAAAACTGTTTTTT.

The chain couples TRBV9 to TRBJ1-6; D not certain. V lost 0 bases, J lost 9 bases, and 16 bases lay in between. This CDR3 is 16 amino acids long. CDR1 SGDLS and CDR2 YYNGEE come from the germline V gene. CDR3 region: CASSVGEGALASPLHF. The CDR3, as DNA: TGTGCCAGCAGCGTAGGGGAAGGCGCCCTAGCTTCACCCCTCCACTTT.

The chain couples TRBV28 to TRBJ1-5, with D tentatively TRBD1 (5 bases). The germline gives CDR1 MDHEN, CDR2 SYDVKM. The germline V and J ends were trimmed by 1 base and 4 bases, with 14 bases remaining between them. The CDR3 is 16 residues long. The CDR3 DNA sequence: TGTGCCAGCAGTTTATATGGTCGCGGGGCTAATCAGCCCCAGCATTTT. Its translation: CASSLYGRGANQPQHF.

This clone was seen once. The rearrangement joins TRBV5-1 to TRBJ1-1; 7 bases align to TRBD1. V was pared by 0 bases and J by 0 bases, with 20 bases of the junction left unmatched. CDR3 length: 21 residues. Germline V gene sequence: CDR1 SGHRS, CDR2 YFSETQ. CDR3 residues: CASSLDGQGGPRPIMNTEAFF. CDR3 DNA sequence: TGCGCCAGCAGCTTGGACGGGCAGGGGGGACCTAGGCCCATCATGAACACTGAAGCTTTCTTT.

The rearrangement links TRBV3-1 (or the pseudogene TRBV3-2) to TRBJ1-4, with 7 bases fitting TRBD1. The V segment lost 4 bases and the J segment 2 bases; nucleotides outside the gene matches: 13. This CDR3 comprises 18 residues. Germline V gene sequence: CDR1 LGHDT, CDR2 YNNKEL (reference sequence). The CDR3 sequence: CASSPKRGQPETNEKLFF. The CDR3 region has the DNA TGTGCCAGCAGCCCAAAGAGGGGACAGCCGGAGACTAATGAAAAACTGTTTTTT.

The V call is TRBV6-2 or TRBV6-3, the J call TRBJ2-3; TRBD1 agrees at 7 bases. This CDR3 is 17 amino acids long. With 5 bases clipped from V and 2 bases from J, the junction kept 13 bases outside the gene matches. Germline V gene data show CDR1 as MNHEY and CDR2 as SVGEGT. The CDR3 DNA sequence: TGTGCCAGCAGTCTTCCACCGACAGGGATAGCCACAGATACGCAGTATTTT. Its translation: CASSLPPTGIATDTQYF.

V usage is TRBV10-3 and J usage is TRBJ2-7, with 11 nucleotides matching TRBD2. The ends lost 5 bases at V and 1 base at J; junction bases unmatched: 7. Germline-derived CDR1 and CDR2 are ENHRY and SYGVKD. CDR3 length: 16 residues. The CDR3 DNA sequence: TGTGCCATCAGTCTTAGCGGGAGGGCCCGTTCCTACGAGCAGTACTTC. Its translation is CAISLSGRARSYEQYF.

The chain carries TRBV3-1 (or the pseudogene TRBV3-2) and TRBJ2-1, with 13 bases aligning to TRBD2. CDR1 and CDR2 (germline): LGHDT, YNNKEL (reference sequence). V was pared by 1 base and J by 1 base, with 7 bases of the junction left unmatched. The CDR3 runs to 19 residues. CDR3 loop: CASSQVAGTSGMSYNEQFF. The CDR3 DNA sequence: TGTGCCAGCAGCCAAGTTGCTGGGACTAGCGGGATGTCCTACAATGAGCAGTTCTTC.

The V call is TRBV19, the J call TRBJ1-5, with D possibly being TRBD1 (5 bases). The V gene lost 7 bases and the J gene lost 6 bases, with 13 bases spanning the gap. Germline-derived CDR1 and CDR2 are LNHDA and SQIVND (reference sequence). This CDR3 is 13 amino acids long. This chain's CDR3 is CASTRGLGQPQHF. Written as DNA, the CDR3 is TGTGCCAGTACTCGGGGGTTGGGTCAGCCCCAGCATTTT.